This T cell receptor (beta chain) was sequenced during a study of tumor-infiltrating lymphocytes in oesophageal squamous cell carcinoma (dated by TCRdb to about 2016). About this clonotype: Its antigen specificity is not known. A much larger clone lies a single base off, so this may be a read error.

Libraries were made using PCR. Sequencer: Illumina HiSeq 2000. TCRdb's own reprocessing of the public reads used fastp at Q25 and MiXCR and kept productive beta chains. Every entry covers one CDR3 protein and lists the most common genes and DNA from its rows. This sample is represented by 15,000 or so distinct CDR3 sequences; roughly 50% of them were singletons. Around 42% of the sample rests with the top ten. Based on the germline V gene, the CDR1 and CDR2 sequences are MDHEN and SYDVKM. CDR3 length: 14 amino acids, cysteine to phenylalanine. The sequence is cut down to CDR3 DNA, 42 bases in frame from base 1. V and J are truncated by 1 base and 7 bases respectively, leaving an intervening sequence of 8 bases.

The specimen was normal esophageal tissue next to the tumor. The origin of this receptor is a female donor with esophageal squamous cell carcinoma. The chain was built from TRBV28 and TRBJ1-6; the D segment could be TRBD1, given 5 matching bases. The DNA is as follows: TGTGCCAGCAGTTTATACGAGGGGAATTCACCCCTCCACTTT. It codes for CASSLYEGNSPLHF.